This T cell receptor (beta chain) was sequenced for a study of blood T cell repertoires in COVID-19. Study-level background: The origin of the acute and convalescent COVID-19 samples was the United States, Italy and Spain. PBMCs, B-cell-depleted T cells, or T cells were the source of the cDNA or gDNA that made up the material.

How the authors handled the data: For nucleated cells, counts were estimated from reference gene primer amplification. Using immunoSEQ multiplex PCR, the repertoire was profiled, and TCRdb retains in-frame clones only, with some absent. The V and J calls and clone size are taken from that table; D and trimming were inferred from the DNA. The sample contains about 36,000 clones, about nine tenths of which appear only once. The table lists this clone with a few counts. There are 17 residues in the CDR3. The V gene's germline CDR1 is SEHNR and CDR2 FQNEAQ (reference sequence). V lost 1 base and J lost 0, with 13 bases in between.

This chain joins TRBV7-9 and TRBJ1-3, with D perhaps TRBD1 (6 bases). The material sequenced was peripheral blood. The receptor was derived from a human donor in a cohort sampled during active COVID-19. CDR3 sequence: CASSLEGGLNSGNTIYF. CDR3 nucleotide sequence: TGTGCCAGCAGCTTAGAGGGGGGGTTGAACTCTGGAAACACCATATATTTT.